Listed below are T cell receptor beta chains from one sample, sequenced in a study of OX40 agonist ivuxolimab in advanced cancers. TCRdb's table, derived via immunoSEQ multiplex PCR, lists solely in-frame clones and lacks some. The sample records tens of thousands of clones, roughly nine tenths being singletons. Material: CD4+ or CD8+ T cells sorted from blood, obtained in a trial of the OX40 agonist ivuxolimab. These receptors all stem from an adult with an advanced solid tumor such as melanoma, head and neck, liver or kidney cancer. Each CDR3 is given with its conserved first and last residue. Each record gives: D gene, V gene, J gene, clone size, CDR3 DNA, CDR3 protein. D genes are given only for firm matches. The size of a clone is reported for some rows only, either as once, few or many, or as a class for expanded clones.

-	TRBV7-8	TRBJ2-7	once	TGTGCCAGCAGCGTATCGGGCTACGAGCAGTACTTC	CASSVSGYEQYF
-	TRBV15	TRBJ1-1	-	TGTGCCACCAGCAGAGAACTCTCTGAAGCTTTCTTT	CATSRELSEAFF
-	TRBV27	TRBJ2-7	-	TGTGCCAGCAGCGAGACGGACGGAACCTACGAGCAGTACTTC	CASSETDGTYEQYF
-	TRBV10-3	TRBJ1-1	-	TGTGCCATCAGTGAGTCAGGCTACGAGAACACTGAAGCTTTCTTT	CAISESGYENTEAFF
-	TRBV27	TRBJ2-1	-	TGTGCCAGCAGTTTAGGGGCCTATAATGAGCAGTTCTTC	CASSLGAYNEQFF
-	TRBV27	TRBJ2-3	-	TGTGCCAGCAGTTTATCGGGGGAGCATACGCAGTATTTT	CASSLSGEHTQYF
-	TRBV27	TRBJ1-2	-	TGTGCCAGCAGTGACCCCACAGGGCGGTATGGCTACACCTTC	CASSDPTGRYGYTF
-	TRBV2	TRBJ2-7	-	TGTGCCAGCAGTCCGCCGGGGACTTTTTACGAGCAGTACTTC	CASSPPGTFYEQYF
-	TRBV19	TRBJ2-7	once	TGTGCCAGTAGTCCGGGCCACGAGCAGTACTTC	CASSPGHEQYF
-	TRBV7-3	TRBJ1-1	-	TGTGCCAGCAGCCTGCTTGGGGGTCAGAACACTGAAGCTTTCTTT	CASSLLGGQNTEAFF
TRBD2	TRBV11-3	TRBJ2-1	-	TGTGCCAGCAGCTTAAATGGCGGGAGCTCCTACAATGAGCAGTTCTTC	CASSLNGGSSYNEQFF
-	TRBV7-9	TRBJ1-3	-	TGTGCCAGCAGCAGCGGCCGAGGGGCTCTATCTGGAAACACCATATATTTT	CASSSGRGALSGNTIYF
-	TRBV9	TRBJ1-1	-	TGTGCCAGCAGCGTAGGGGGGCGGACTGAAGCTTTCTTT	CASSVGGRTEAFF
-	TRBV19	TRBJ2-1	-	TGTGCCAGTATCCCGTTCGCGGGATCTATGGATGAGCAGTTCTTC	CASIPFAGSMDEQFF
TRBD2	TRBV30	TRBJ2-3	once	TGTGCCTGGGGTAGCGGGTCAGATACGCAGTATTTT	CAWGSGSDTQYF
-	TRBV28	TRBJ2-1	-	TGTGCCAGCAGTTTATTGGGACTTCTGTTAGCCTACAATGAGCAGTTCTTC	CASSLLGLLLAYNEQFF
-	TRBV7-9	TRBJ2-1	-	TGTGCCAGCAGCTTACCCCTTAAGGATGAGCAGTTCTTC	CASSLPLKDEQFF
-	TRBV7-3	TRBJ1-1	-	TGTGCCAGCAGCCGAGGGGGGAACACTGAAGCTTTCTTT	CASSRGGNTEAFF
-	TRBV6-5	TRBJ2-1	-	TGTGCCAGCACCCCCGGCGGAAGCTCCTACAATGAGCAGTTCTTC	CASTPGGSSYNEQFF
-	TRBV27	TRBJ2-3	-	TGTGCCAGCTCGTGGGGGGTGTCGACAGATACGCAGTATTTT	CASSWGVSTDTQYF
-	TRBV5-3	TRBJ1-2	-	TGTGCCCCCACCTCGTATGGCTACACCTTC	CAPTSYGYTF
-	TRBV4-3	TRBJ1-4	-	TGCGCCAGCAGCCAAGCGAGCGGCAGGGAAGAAAAACTGTTTTTT	CASSQASGREEKLFF
TRBD2	TRBV27	TRBJ2-2	once	TGTGCCAGCCTCACATGGGGGGGGGCGAACACCGGGGAGCTGTTTTTT	CASLTWGGANTGELFF
-	TRBV13	TRBJ2-1	-	TGTGCCAGCAGCTTAGTGGGAGTCGGCCTCAATGAGCAGTTCTTC	CASSLVGVGLNEQFF
TRBD1	TRBV7-9	TRBJ2-5	-	TGTGCCAGCAGCTCCTCGACGACAGGGTTGGGTGCGGAGACCCAGTACTTC	CASSSSTTGLGAETQYF
-	TRBV6-1	TRBJ1-1	-	TGTGCCAGCAGTGAGGGGGTCGCTGAAGCTTTCTTT	CASSEGVAEAFF
-	TRBV19	TRBJ2-7	-	TGTGCCAGTAGTATTAACCAGGGGAGATTCTACGAGCAGTACTTC	CASSINQGRFYEQYF
TRBD1	TRBV11-3	TRBJ2-3	-	TGTGCCAGTACCTCAGGGGGCGCAGATACGCAGTATTTT	CASTSGGADTQYF
-	TRBV9	TRBJ1-1	-	TGTGCCAGCAGCGTAGGGACGAACACTGAAGCTTTCTTT	CASSVGTNTEAFF
-	TRBV7-6	TRBJ2-2	few	TGTGCCAGCAGCTTAGCCACCGGGGAGCTGTTTTTT	CASSLATGELFF
-	TRBV30	TRBJ1-1	few	TGTGCCCATCGAGAGGGTGGGACTGAAGCTTTCTTT	CAHREGGTEAFF
-	TRBV19	TRBJ2-7	few	TGTGCCAGTAGTATGGGCAGGGCAGGTTACGAGCAGTACTTC	CASSMGRAGYEQYF
-	TRBV27	TRBJ2-7	-	TGTGCCAGCAGTTTAAAGGGGGGCAGCTCCTACGAGCAGTACTTC	CASSLKGGSSYEQYF
-	TRBV27	TRBJ2-1	-	TGTGCCAGCAGTTTTAGGACCTTTGACAATGAGCAGTTCTTC	CASSFRTFDNEQFF
-	TRBV29-1	TRBJ1-1	-	TGCAGCGTTCTAGTGGAGACAGCCAATAGAGGGTGGCACACTGAAGCTTTCTTT	CSVLVETANRGWHTEAFF
-	TRBV5-5	TRBJ2-1	medium-sized	TGTGCCAGCAGTGAGGGCCAGAGCTCCTACAATGAGCAGTTCTTC	CASSEGQSSYNEQFF
-	TRBV4-3	TRBJ1-1	-	TGCGCCAGCAGTGACAGCCCTTTCGTCACTGAAGCTTTCTTT	CASSDSPFVTEAFF
-	TRBV30	TRBJ2-5	-	TGTGCCTGGAGTATTACTAGCAAAGAGACCCAGTACTTC	CAWSITSKETQYF
-	TRBV9	TRBJ2-5	-	TGTGCCAGCAGCGAGTGGGATAAGGAGACCCAGTACTTC	CASSEWDKETQYF
-	TRBV7-2	TRBJ2-1	-	TGTGCCAGCAGCTTAGATACCGGGATCTCCTACAATGAGCAGTTCTTC	CASSLDTGISYNEQFF
-	TRBV6-1	TRBJ2-5	-	TGTGCCAGCAGTGAAAAGACCCTTCTGGGGGAGACCCAGTACTTC	CASSEKTLLGETQYF
-	TRBV6-4	TRBJ2-1	-	TGTGCCAGCAGTTACGGGAATGAGCAGTTCTTC	CASSYGNEQFF
-	TRBV5-4	TRBJ1-1	few	TGTGCCAGCAGCTTGTGGGAGGACACTGAAGCTTTCTTT	CASSLWEDTEAFF
-	TRBV7-9	TRBJ2-5	-	TGTGCCAGCAGCGTTAGCGGCAGCGTAGAGACCCAGTACTTC	CASSVSGSVETQYF
TRBD2	TRBV7-2	TRBJ2-7	-	TGTGCCAGCAAATTACTAGCGGGACCCGCCTACGAGCAGTACTTC	CASKLLAGPAYEQYF
TRBD1	TRBV11-3	TRBJ2-7	-	TGTGCCAGCAGCCCAGACAGGGACTACGAGCAGTACTTC	CASSPDRDYEQYF
TRBD1	TRBV19	TRBJ1-1	-	TGTGCCAGTAGTATAGCCGCGACAGGGGGAGTCACTGAAGCTTTCTTT	CASSIAATGGVTEAFF
TRBD2	TRBV19	TRBJ2-7	-	TGTGCCAGTAGTTTCGGGACTAGCGGGACCTACGAGCAGTACTTC	CASSFGTSGTYEQYF
TRBD2	TRBV5-6	TRBJ2-5	-	TGTGCCAGCAGCTGGATAGCGGGAGGGGGGGAAGAGACCCAGTACTTC	CASSWIAGGGEETQYF
-	TRBV11-2	TRBJ1-1	-	TGTGCCAGCAGCTTAAGAGAAGGTATGAACACTGAAGCTTTCTTT	CASSLREGMNTEAFF
-	TRBV19	TRBJ1-2	-	TGTGCCAGTAAGAGAAAGAACTATGGCTACACCTTC	CASKRKNYGYTF